This T cell receptor (beta chain) was obtained from a study of cytomegalovirus exposure and HLA in healthy donors. Researchers ran the PCR with 60 Vbeta and 13 Jbeta primers. The table came from immunoSEQ multiplex PCR; TCRdb's copy has only in-frame clones and leaves some out. The profile shows about 160,000 clones, about 80% of them singletons. Deletions cut 0 bases from V and 7 bases from J, with 6 bases between. In germline, CDR1 is MRHNA, CDR2 SNTAGT. CDR3 length equals 13 residues. The chain links TRBV6-4 to TRBJ2-2; no reliable D call. The TCR originated in a man aged 30 to 39 in good health and CMV-seronegative. Input material: PBMCs. CDR3 DNA sequence: TGTGCCAGCAGTGACTCCTCCAGCGGGGAGCTGTTTTTT. Translating gives CASSDSSSGELFF.